These 9 T cell receptor beta chains were sequenced from one sample in a study of T-cell reconstitution after alpha-beta-depleted transplantation in children. Preparation of the TCRbeta library was carried out with unique molecular identifiers. Each CDR3 protein gets one entry after TCRdb re-called the PCR reads with MiXCR. The sample includes approximately 400,000 distinct CDR3 sequences, roughly 11% of them seen just once. This sample comprised PBMCs from the stem cell graft donor, obtained from the stem cell graft. These receptor sequences come from a human donor who donated a stem cell graft to a child with acute myeloid leukemia.

This clonotype was counted many times. This chain joins TRBV29-1 and TRBJ1-3, with D possibly matching TRBD1 (6 bases). The length of the CDR3 is 15 residues. Germline values: CDR1 SQVTM, CDR2 ANQGSEA. Trimming pared 7 bases from V and 0 bases from J, leaving 16 bases between. DNA of the CDR3: TGCAGCGCCGTCCCGGGACACCGCTCTGGAAACACCATATATTTT. This codes for CSAVPGHRSGNTIYF.

At least ten counts were recorded for this clonotype. This rearrangement joins TRBV20-1 to TRBJ1-2; possibly TRBD1 for D (5 bases). Germline values: CDR1 DFQATT, CDR2 SNEGSKA (reference sequence). CDR3 length: 13 amino acids. Trimming removed 2 bases at V and 7 bases at J, with 14 bases between. CDR3 region: CSARQDSLRGYTF. The CDR3 nucleotides read TGCAGTGCTAGACAAGACAGCCTGCGTGGCTACACCTTC.

The table lists this clonotype with a few counts. This chain joins TRBV20-1 and TRBJ2-1; 12 bases are a match to TRBD2. The trim removed 8 bases at V and 0 bases at J, leaving 8 bases unmatched. CDR3 length: 16 amino acids. From germline, CDR1 is DFQATT and CDR2 SNEGSKA (reference sequence). CDR3 coding DNA: TGCAGTCCTGAACTAGCGGGGGGACCCTCCTACAATGAGCAGTTCTTC. Residues: CSPELAGGPSYNEQFF.

This clonotype has only a few counts. The rearrangement links TRBV10-3 to TRBJ1-2; D possibly corresponds to TRBD1 (6 bases). Trimming took off 3 bases at V and 4 bases at J, with 15 bases between the two ends. This CDR3 has 15 amino acids. The germline V gene has CDR1 ENHRY and CDR2 SYGVKD. The CDR3 loop is CAISDSKQGVYGYTF. As DNA, the CDR3 is TGTGCCATCAGTGACTCCAAACAGGGTGTCTATGGCTACACCTTC.

This clonotype has just a few counts. At one end, the junction sequence differs from germline, possibly due to a read error. The chain joins TRBV11-1 to TRBJ2-3; D unresolved. In germline, CDR1 is SGHAT, CDR2 FQDESV (reference sequence). The CDR3 spans 12 residues. The CDR3 sequence: CASSLIGDAQYF. The CDR3 coding sequence is TGTGCCAGCAGCTTAATCGGAGATGCGCAGTATTTT.

This clonotype was observed at least ten times. The chain combines TRBV10-3 with TRBJ2-2; D gene ambiguous. Per germline, CDR1 ENHRY and CDR2 SYGVKD. The CDR3 is 14 residues long. The V end lost 11 bases, the J end lost 3 bases, and 16 bases lay between the germline ends. The DNA of the CDR3 is TGTGCCGCACGTCGTGGGCTTGACACCGGGGAGCTGTTTTTT. It codes for CAARRGLDTGELFF.

The table lists this clonotype with a few counts. The gene calls are TRBV19 and TRBJ2-1; 14 bases fit TRBD2. Germline lookup yields CDR1 LNHDA and CDR2 SQIVND (reference sequence). Trimming took 8 bases from V and 10 from J; bases not matched to a gene: 10. CDR3 length: 15 residues. In DNA form, the CDR3 reads TGTGCCAGTTATCCGACTAGCGGGAGGGTGGGAGAGCAGTTCTTC. Amino acid sequence: CASYPTSGRVGEQFF.

J is TRBJ1-4 and V is TRBV6-1; a possible D gene is TRBD1 (5 bases). The V gene's germline CDR1 is MNHNS and CDR2 SASEGT. This CDR3 comprises 17 residues. The V end was cut by 6 bases, the J end by 11 bases, with 28 bases between. The CDR3 DNA follows: TGTGCCAGCAGCCCACGGGACGATTCAGGGTCCCCCGTGAAACTGTTTTTT. Translating gives CASSPRDDSGSPVKLFF.

The CDR3 region has the DNA TGTGCCAGCAGTTTTGACAGGGAGTACAATGAGCAGTTCTTC. Translated: CASSFDREYNEQFF. The chain has TRBV6-5 and TRBJ2-1; 7 bases map to TRBD1. The junction had 4 bases not matched to a gene; V was cut back by 4 bases and J by 4 bases. In germline, CDR1 is MNHEY, CDR2 SVGAGI. This CDR3 spans 14 amino acids.